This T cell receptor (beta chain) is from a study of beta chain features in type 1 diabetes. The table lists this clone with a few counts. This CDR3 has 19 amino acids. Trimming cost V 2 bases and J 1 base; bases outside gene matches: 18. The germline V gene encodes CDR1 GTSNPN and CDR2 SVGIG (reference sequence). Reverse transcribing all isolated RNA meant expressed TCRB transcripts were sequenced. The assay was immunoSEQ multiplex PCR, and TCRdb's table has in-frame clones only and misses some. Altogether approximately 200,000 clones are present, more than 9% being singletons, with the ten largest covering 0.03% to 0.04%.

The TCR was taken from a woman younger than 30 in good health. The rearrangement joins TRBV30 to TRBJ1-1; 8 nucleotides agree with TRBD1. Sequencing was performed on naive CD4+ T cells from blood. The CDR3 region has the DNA TGTGCCTGGAGTAAGGGGGCTGGGGGCAGGGGGCGTAGGAACACTGAAGCTTTCTTT. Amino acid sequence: CAWSKGAGGRGRRNTEAFF. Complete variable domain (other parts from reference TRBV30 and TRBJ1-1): SQTIHQWPATLVQPVGSPLSLECTVEGTSNPNLYWYRQAAGRGLQLLFYSVGIGQISSEVPQNLSASRPQDRQFILSSKKLLLSDSGFYLCAWSKGAGGRGRRNTEAFFGQGTRLTVV.